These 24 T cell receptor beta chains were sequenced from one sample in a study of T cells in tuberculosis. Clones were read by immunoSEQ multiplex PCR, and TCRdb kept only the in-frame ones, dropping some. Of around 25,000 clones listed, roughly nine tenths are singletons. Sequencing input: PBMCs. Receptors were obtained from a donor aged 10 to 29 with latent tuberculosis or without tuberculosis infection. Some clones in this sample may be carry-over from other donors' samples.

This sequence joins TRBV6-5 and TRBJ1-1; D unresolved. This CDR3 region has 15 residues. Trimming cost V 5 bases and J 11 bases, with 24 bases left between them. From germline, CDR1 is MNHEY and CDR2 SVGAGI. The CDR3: CASSREGRASLWAFF. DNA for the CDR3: TGTGCCAGCAGTAGAGAAGGGAGGGCTTCTTTGTGGGCTTTCTTT.

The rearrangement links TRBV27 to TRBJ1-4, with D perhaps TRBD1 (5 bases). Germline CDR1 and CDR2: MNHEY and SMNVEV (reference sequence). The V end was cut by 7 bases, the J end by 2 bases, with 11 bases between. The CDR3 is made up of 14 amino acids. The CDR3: CASKPGLTNEKLFF. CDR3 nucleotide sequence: TGTGCCAGCAAACCGGGACTGACTAATGAAAAACTGTTTTTT.

For the CDR3, the DNA is TGCGCCAGCAGCTTGGGGCTCTCAGGAGGCTACGAGCAGTACTTC. Translation gives CASSLGLSGGYEQYF. This chain uses TRBV5-1 with TRBJ2-7; possible D gene TRBD2, 5 bases. CDR1 and CDR2 from the germline V gene are SGHRS and YFSETQ. V lost 0 bases and J lost 3, with 13 bases in between. This CDR3 is built from 15 residues.

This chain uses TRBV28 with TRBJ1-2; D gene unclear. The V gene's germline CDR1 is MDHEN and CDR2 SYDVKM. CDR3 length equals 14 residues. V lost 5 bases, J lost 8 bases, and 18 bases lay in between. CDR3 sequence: CASSTPPGTDGYTF. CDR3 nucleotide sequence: TGTGCCAGCAGTACTCCTCCGGGAACCGACGGCTACACCTTC.

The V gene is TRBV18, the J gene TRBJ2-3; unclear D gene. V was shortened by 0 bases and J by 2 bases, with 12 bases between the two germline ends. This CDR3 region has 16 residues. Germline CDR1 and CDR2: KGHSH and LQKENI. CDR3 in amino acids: CASSPPYHPPTDTQYF. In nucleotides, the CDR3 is TGTGCCAGCTCACCACCCTATCACCCCCCCACAGATACGCAGTATTTT.

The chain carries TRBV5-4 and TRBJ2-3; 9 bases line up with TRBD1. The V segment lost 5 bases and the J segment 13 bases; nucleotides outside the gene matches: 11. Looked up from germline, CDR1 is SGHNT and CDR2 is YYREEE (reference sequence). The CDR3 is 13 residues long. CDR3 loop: CASRPGQGGLEYF. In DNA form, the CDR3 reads TGTGCCAGCAGGCCGGGACAGGGAGGGTTGGAGTATTTT.

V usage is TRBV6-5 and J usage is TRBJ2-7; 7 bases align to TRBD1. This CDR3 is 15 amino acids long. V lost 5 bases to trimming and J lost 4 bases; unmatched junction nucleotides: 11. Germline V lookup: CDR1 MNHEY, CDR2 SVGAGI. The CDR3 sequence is CASSRTGALNYEQYF. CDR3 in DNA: TGTGCCAGCAGTCGAACAGGGGCTCTAAATTACGAGCAGTACTTC.

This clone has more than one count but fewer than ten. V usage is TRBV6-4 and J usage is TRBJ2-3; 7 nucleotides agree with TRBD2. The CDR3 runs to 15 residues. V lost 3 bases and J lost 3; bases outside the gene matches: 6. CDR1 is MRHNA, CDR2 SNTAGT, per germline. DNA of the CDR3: TGTGCCAGCAGTGATCGGGGGGACCTAACAGATACGCAGTATTTT. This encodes CASSDRGDLTDTQYF.

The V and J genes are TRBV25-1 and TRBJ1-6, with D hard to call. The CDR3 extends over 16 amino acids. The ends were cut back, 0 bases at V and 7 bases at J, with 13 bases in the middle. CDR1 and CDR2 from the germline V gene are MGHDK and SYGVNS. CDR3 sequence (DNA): TGTGCCAGCAGTGAATATGAGGAAAGAAGAAATTCACCCCTCCACTTT. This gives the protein CASSEYEERRNSPLHF.

The CDR3 spells CASSVEVLTIPGNEQFF. CDR3 in DNA: TGTGCCAGCAGCGTAGAGGTATTGACTATTCCTGGCAATGAGCAGTTCTTC. This chain links TRBV9 with TRBJ2-1; weak D call: TRBD2 (5 bases). Between the trimmed V and J ends, which lost 0 bases and 6 bases, there was a span of 19 bases. The CDR3 totals 17 residues. Germline V gene lookup returns CDR1 SGDLS and CDR2 YYNGEE.

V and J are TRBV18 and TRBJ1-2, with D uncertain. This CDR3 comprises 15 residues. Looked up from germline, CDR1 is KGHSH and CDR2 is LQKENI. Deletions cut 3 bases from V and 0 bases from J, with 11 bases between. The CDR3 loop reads CASSPYNPPNYGYTF. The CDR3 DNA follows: TGTGCCAGCTCACCTTACAACCCTCCTAACTATGGCTACACCTTC.

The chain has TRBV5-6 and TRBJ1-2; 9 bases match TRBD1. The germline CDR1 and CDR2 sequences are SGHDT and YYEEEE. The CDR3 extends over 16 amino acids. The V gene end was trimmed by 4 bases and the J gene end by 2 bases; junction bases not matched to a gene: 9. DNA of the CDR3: TGTGCCAGCAGCCATGCTGGGACAGGGATGAACTATGGCTACACCTTC. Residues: CASSHAGTGMNYGYTF.

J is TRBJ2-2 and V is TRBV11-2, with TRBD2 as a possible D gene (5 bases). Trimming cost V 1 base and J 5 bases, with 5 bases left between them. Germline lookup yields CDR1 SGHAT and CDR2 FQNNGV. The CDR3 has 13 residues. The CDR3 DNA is TGTGCCAGCAGCTTAGGGGAGACCGGGGAGCTGTTTTTT. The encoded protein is CASSLGETGELFF.

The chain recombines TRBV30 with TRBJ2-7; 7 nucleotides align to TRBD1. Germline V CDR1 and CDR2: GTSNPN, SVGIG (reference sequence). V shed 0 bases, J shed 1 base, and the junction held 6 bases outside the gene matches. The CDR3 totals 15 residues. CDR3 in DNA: TGTGCCTGGAGTGTATACGCAGGGGGTTCCTACGAGCAGTACTTC. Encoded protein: CAWSVYAGGSYEQYF.

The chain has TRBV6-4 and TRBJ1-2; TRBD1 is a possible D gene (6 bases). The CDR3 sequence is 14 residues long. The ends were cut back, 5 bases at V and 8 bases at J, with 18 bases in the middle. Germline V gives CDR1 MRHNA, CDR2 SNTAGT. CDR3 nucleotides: TGTGCCAGCAGTCGGGACACTGGTTCCTCGGGCTACACCTTC. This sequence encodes CASSRDTGSSGYTF.

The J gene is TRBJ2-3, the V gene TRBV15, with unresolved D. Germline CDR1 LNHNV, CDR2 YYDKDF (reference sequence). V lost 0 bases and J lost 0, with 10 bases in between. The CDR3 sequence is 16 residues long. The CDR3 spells CATSRDAAISTDTQYF. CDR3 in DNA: TGTGCCACCAGCAGAGATGCGGCGATAAGCACAGATACGCAGTATTTT.

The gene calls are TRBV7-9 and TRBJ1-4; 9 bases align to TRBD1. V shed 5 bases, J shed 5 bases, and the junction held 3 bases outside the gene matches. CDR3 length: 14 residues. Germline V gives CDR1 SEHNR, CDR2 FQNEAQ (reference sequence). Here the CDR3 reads CASSRGTGNEKLFF. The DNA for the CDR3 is TGTGCCAGCAGCCGAGGGACAGGGAATGAAAAACTGTTTTTT.

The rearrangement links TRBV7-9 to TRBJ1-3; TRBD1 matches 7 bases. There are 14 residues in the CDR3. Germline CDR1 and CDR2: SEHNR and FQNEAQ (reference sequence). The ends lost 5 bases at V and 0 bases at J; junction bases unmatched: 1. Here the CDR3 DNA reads TGTGCCAGCAGCCCAGGGGGCTCTGGAAACACCATATATTTT. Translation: CASSPGGSGNTIYF.

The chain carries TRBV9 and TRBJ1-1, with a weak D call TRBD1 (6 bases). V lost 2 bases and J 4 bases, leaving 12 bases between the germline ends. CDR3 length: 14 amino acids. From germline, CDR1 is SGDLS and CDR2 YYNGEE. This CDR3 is CASSVGAGTTEAFF. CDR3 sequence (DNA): TGTGCCAGCAGCGTGGGGGCCGGGACCACTGAAGCTTTCTTT.

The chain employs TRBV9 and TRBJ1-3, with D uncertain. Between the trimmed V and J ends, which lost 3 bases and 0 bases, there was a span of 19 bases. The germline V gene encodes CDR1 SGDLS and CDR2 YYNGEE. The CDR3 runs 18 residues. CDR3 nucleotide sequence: TGTGCCAGCAGCGCGCGACGCGGGCGTATACTCTCTGGAAACACCATATATTTT. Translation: CASSARRGRILSGNTIYF.

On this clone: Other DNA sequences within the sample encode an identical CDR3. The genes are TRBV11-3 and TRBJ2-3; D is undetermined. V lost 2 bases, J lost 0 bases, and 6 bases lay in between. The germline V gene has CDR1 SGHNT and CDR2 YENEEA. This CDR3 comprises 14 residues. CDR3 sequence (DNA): TGTGCCAGCAGCTTAACTACTAGCACAGATACGCAGTATTTT. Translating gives CASSLTTSTDTQYF. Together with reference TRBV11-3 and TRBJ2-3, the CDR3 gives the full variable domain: EAGVVQSPRYKIIEKKQPVAFWCNPISGHNTLYWYLQNLGQGPELLIRYENEEAVDDSQLPKDRFSAERLKGVDSTLKIQPAELGDSAVYLCASSLTTSTDTQYFGPGTRLTVL.

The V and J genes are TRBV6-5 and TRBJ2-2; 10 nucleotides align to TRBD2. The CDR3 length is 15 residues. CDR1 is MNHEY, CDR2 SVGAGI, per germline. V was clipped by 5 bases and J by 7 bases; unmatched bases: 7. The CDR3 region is CASSPLAGAGGELFF. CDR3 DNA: TGTGCCAGCAGTCCCCTAGCGGGAGCAGGCGGGGAGCTGTTTTTT.

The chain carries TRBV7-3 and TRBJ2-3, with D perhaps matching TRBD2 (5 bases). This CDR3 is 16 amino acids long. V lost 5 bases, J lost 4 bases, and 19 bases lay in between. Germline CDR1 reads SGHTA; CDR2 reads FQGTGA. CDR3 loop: CASSRRRGVAADTQYF. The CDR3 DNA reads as TGTGCCAGCAGCCGTCGACGGGGTGTTGCGGCAGATACGCAGTATTTT. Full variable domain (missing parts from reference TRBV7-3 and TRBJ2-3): GAGVSQTPSNKVTEKGKYVELRCDPISGHTALYWYRQSLGQGPEFLIYFQGTGAADDSGLPNDRFFAVRPEGSVSTLKIQRTERGDSAVYLCASSRRRGVAADTQYFGPGTRLTVL.

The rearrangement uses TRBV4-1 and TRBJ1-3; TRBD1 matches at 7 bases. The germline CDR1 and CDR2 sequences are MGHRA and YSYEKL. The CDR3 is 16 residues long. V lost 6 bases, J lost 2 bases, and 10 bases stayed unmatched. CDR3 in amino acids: CASSPSPDRAGNTIYF. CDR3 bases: TGCGCCAGCAGTCCCTCCCCCGACAGGGCTGGAAACACCATATATTTT.